The present T cell receptor beta chain was sequenced within a study of CD8 T cells in ankylosing spondylitis. Trimming removed 5 bases from V and 2 bases from J, with 16 bases in between. The germline gives CDR1 SGHTA, CDR2 FQGTGA. This CDR3 is built from 15 residues. Study outcomes and limitations: What seemed typical of ankylosing spondylitis blood was a TCR beta motif built from several highly homologous variants.

For this clonotype: The target antigen is unknown.

Via MiXCR, TCRdb re-called the 5' RACE reads, giving one row per CDR3 protein. The table lists 670,000 or so distinct CDR3 sequences, roughly 19% of them singletons. The sequenced material came from blood, either unsorted or a sorted T cell fraction (not recorded which). J is TRBJ2-7 and V is TRBV7-3; D remains unclear. The receptor was derived from a male donor with ankylosing spondylitis. DNA of the CDR3: TGTGCCAGCAGCAAGACACCAGATCCCACCTACGAGCAGTACTTC. It translates to CASSKTPDPTYEQYF.